This TCR beta chain was obtained from a study of control samples from healthy donors and cancer patients. From germline, CDR1 is SGHDT and CDR2 YYEEEE. This CDR3 contains 14 residues. The junction had 5 bases not matched to a gene; V was cut back by 3 bases and J by 6 bases. Profiled with immunoSEQ multiplex PCR; TCRdb holds only in-frame clones, not every one. The repertoire holds around 93,000 clones, 88% seen once, with roughly 13% in the top ten. The receptor was derived from a young man in good health. The sample consisted of blood. The chain combines TRBV5-6 with TRBJ2-1; 8 bases fit TRBD1. The CDR3 DNA sequence: TGTGCCAGCAGCTACCCCAGGGGGCTCAATGAGCAGTTCTTC. This codes for CASSYPRGLNEQFF.